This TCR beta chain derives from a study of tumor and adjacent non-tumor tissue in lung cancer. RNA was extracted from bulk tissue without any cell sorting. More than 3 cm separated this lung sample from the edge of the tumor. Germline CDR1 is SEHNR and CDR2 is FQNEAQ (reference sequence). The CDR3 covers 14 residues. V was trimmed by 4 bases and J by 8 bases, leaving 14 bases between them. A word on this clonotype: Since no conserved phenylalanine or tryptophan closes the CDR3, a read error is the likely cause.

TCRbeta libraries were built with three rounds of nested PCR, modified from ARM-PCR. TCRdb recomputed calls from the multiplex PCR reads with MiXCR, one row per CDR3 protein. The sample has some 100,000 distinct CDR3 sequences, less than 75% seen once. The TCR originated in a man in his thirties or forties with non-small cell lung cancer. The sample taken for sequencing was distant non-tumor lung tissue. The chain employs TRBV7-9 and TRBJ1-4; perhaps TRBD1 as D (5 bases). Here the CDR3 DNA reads TGTGCCAGCAGCTCCGGGGCCTCGGGAGAAAAACTGTTTGTT. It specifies CASSSGASGEKLFV.